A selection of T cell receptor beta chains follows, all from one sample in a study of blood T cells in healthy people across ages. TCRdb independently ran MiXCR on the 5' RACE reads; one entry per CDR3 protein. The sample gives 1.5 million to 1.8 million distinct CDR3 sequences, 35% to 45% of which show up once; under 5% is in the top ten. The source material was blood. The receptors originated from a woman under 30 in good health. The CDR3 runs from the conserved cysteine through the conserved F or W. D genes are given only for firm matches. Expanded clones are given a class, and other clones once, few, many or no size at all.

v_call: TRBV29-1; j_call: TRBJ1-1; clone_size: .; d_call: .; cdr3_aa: CSVEDRGGSSPFEAFF; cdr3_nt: TGCAGCGTTGAAGATCGGGGGGGCTCCTCTCCATTTGAAGCTTTCTTT
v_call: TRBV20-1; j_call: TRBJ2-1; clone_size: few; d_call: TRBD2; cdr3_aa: CSARGTSGGNEQFF; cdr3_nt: TGCAGTGCTCGCGGGACTAGCGGGGGAAATGAGCAGTTCTTC
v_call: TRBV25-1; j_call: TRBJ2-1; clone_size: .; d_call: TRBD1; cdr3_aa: CASSAHSGTGAYEQFF; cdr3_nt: TGTGCCAGCAGTGCCCACTCCGGGACAGGAGCCTACGAGCAGTTCTTC
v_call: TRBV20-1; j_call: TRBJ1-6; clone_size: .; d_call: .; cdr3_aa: CSAGRANSPLHF; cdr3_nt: TGCAGTGCGGGCAGGGCGAATTCACCCCTCCACTTT
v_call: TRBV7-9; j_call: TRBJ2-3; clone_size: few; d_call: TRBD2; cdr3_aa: CASSLGPRSGGTDTQYF; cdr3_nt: TGTGCCAGCAGCTTAGGACCCAGGAGCGGGGGGACAGATACGCAGTATTTT
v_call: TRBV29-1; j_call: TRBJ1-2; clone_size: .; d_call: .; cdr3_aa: CSVDDDLSGYTF; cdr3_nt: TGCAGCGTTGACGATGACCTAAGCGGCTACACCTTC
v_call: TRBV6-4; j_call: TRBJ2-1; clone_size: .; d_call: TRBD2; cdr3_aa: CASRASGRFNEQFF; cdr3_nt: TGTGCCAGCAGGGCCAGCGGGAGGTTTAATGAGCAGTTCTTC
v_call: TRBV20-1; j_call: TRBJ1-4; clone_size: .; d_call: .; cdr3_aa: CSARNTPSTRLLFF; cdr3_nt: TGCAGTGCTAGAAACACCCCTTCGACTCGACTATTGTTTTTT
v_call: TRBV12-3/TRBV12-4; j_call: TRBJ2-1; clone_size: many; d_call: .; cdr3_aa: CASSLGGGRYNEQFF; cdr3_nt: TGCGCCAGCAGCTTGGGAGGGGGCCGTTACAATGAGCAGTTCTTC
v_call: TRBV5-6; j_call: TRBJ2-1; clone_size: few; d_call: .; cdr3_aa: CASGLINEQFF; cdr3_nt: TGTGCCAGCGGTCTGATCAATGAGCAGTTCTTC